This T cell receptor beta chain was observed in a study of shared clonotypes between healthy human individuals. In replicate PCRs of sorted subsets, around 200 ng DNA, about 29,000 T cell genomes, was used. The method was immunoSEQ multiplex PCR; TCRdb's version includes in-frame clones alone and lacks a portion of them. This repertoire shows about 2.3 million clones, under 95% found once; its top ten account for approximately 0.41%. Remarks on this clone: Its antigen remains unidentified. The junction departs from the called germline gene at one end, perhaps through a read error. This CDR3 is also generated by other DNA sequences in the sample.

There were only Caucasian adults among the donors, and all lived in Nashville, Tennessee. Germline loops: CDR1 DFQATT, CDR2 SNEGSKA (reference sequence). The CDR3 is 11 amino acids. Study outcomes and limitations: Rarefaction gave evidence that sorted-subset sequencing remained incomplete despite large depth.

This rearrangement joins TRBV20-1 to TRBJ2-7; 10 bases line up with TRBD2. Material: naive CD4+ T cells from PBMCs. Indicated subset: CD45RA+ positively selected. The sequence came from a man aged 18 to 29 in good health. Some clones in this sample may be carry-over from other donors' samples. The CDR3 is CSPSGSYEQYF. CDR3 in DNA: TGCAGTCCTAGCGGGAGCTACGAGCAGTACTTC.